A selection of T cell receptor beta chains follows, all from one sample in a study of shared clonotypes between healthy human individuals. The protocol was immunoSEQ multiplex PCR, while the TCRdb copy is restricted to in-frame clones and leaves out a portion. The data hold about 2,500,000 clones, with roughly 92% observed a single time. The specimen sequenced was naive CD4+ T cells sorted from blood. The source of these receptors is a man in his late teens or twenties in good health. Both conserved end residues are part of each CDR3. A D gene is named only where the DNA matches it firmly. The size entry is marked missing in some rows and otherwise reads once, few, many or a size class.

TRBJ1-2 14 few TRBD1 TRBV6-5 TGTGCCAGCACCACTGAGGGAGGGGGCGCGCGCTACACCTTC CASTTEGGGARYTF
TRBJ1-5 13 NA NA TRBV4-3 TGCGCCAGCAGCCAAGAGCCCGGGCAGCCCCAGCATTTT CASSQEPGQPQHF
TRBJ1-1 9 NA NA TRBV28 TGTGAGCTGAGAACTGAAGCTTTCTTT CELRTEAFF
TRBJ2-3 15 NA TRBD2 TRBV30 TGTGCCTGGAGTTCGGGACTAGCGGGGGGAGATACGCAGTATTTT CAWSSGLAGGDTQYF
TRBJ1-5 17 NA TRBD1 TRBV5-5 TGTGCCAGCAGCTTGGGAGTGGGACAGGGGGCGGGACAGCCCCAGCATTTT CASSLGVGQGAGQPQHF
TRBJ1-1 14 NA NA TRBV11-2 TGTGCCAGCAGCTTAGGGCAGGGCGGCACTGAAGCTTTCTTT CASSLGQGGTEAFF
TRBJ1-1 15 NA TRBD1 TRBV6-6 TGTGCCAGCAGTTACAGTCGACAGGGGAACACTGAAGCTTTCTTT CASSYSRQGNTEAFF
TRBJ2-1 12 NA NA TRBV7-2 TGTGCCAGCAGCTTTTGGGCGGGGGAGCAGTTCTTC CASSFWAGEQFF
TRBJ1-4 15 NA NA TRBV9 TGTGCCAGCAGCGTAGAAACAGGGACGGAAGAAAAACTGTTTTTT CASSVETGTEEKLFF
TRBJ2-7 17 NA NA TRBV5-1 TGCGCCAGCAGCTCTTATACAATACGGGACGTAGCCTACGAGCAGTACTTC CASSSYTIRDVAYEQYF
TRBJ2-2 16 NA TRBD1 TRBV19 TGTGCCAGTAGCAGCCGGGACAGGGGTTACACCGGGGAGCTGTTTTTT CASSSRDRGYTGELFF
TRBJ2-1 16 NA TRBD2 TRBV7-2 TGTGCCAGCAGCTTAGTTACGGCGGGGGGTTACAATGAGCAGTTCTTC CASSLVTAGGYNEQFF
TRBJ1-2 15 NA TRBD1 TRBV6-1 TGTGCCAGCAGTGAATCAGGGACAGGGGGTGATGGCTACACCTTC CASSESGTGGDGYTF